These 20 T cell receptor beta chains came from one sample sequenced in a study of blood T cell repertoires in COVID-19. Profiled with immunoSEQ multiplex PCR; TCRdb holds only in-frame clones, not every one. The table shows some 390,000 clones, with roughly 86% occurring only once. Sample: PBMCs or T cells enriched from blood (not recorded which). The receptors stem from a woman aged 30 to 39 who had recovered from COVID-19.

This clone was seen just once. The genes are TRBV10-2 and TRBJ2-7, with a possible D match to TRBD1 (5 bases). The V gene's germline CDR1 is WSHSY and CDR2 SAAADI. Between the trimmed V and J ends, which lost 4 bases and 0 bases, there was a span of 7 bases. The CDR3 extends over 13 amino acids. The CDR3 sequence: CASSVDSSYEQYF. CDR3 DNA: TGCGCCAGCAGTGTCGACAGCTCCTACGAGCAGTACTTC.

This chain links TRBV11-2 with TRBJ2-7; possible D gene TRBD1, 6 bases. V lost 3 bases to trimming and J lost 0 bases, with 12 bases between them. Looked up from germline, CDR1 is SGHAT and CDR2 is FQNNGV. The CDR3 is made up of 15 amino acids. The CDR3 DNA is TGTGCCAGCAGCTTTAACCGGGACACCTCCTACGAGCAGTACTTC. Its protein product is CASSFNRDTSYEQYF.

This chain connects TRBV10-3 to TRBJ1-4; the D is unclear. Germline-derived CDR1 and CDR2 are ENHRY and SYGVKD. Trimming stripped 2 bases from V and 3 bases from J, with 7 bases between. The CDR3 is made up of 14 amino acids. The CDR3, as DNA: TGTGCCATCAGTGAGCGGGGATCTAATGAAAAACTGTTTTTT. Translating it yields CAISERGSNEKLFF.

The CDR3 coding sequence is TGTGCCAGCAGTTTTTGGCTACAGGGTAATGAAGCTTTCTTT. Its protein product is CASSFWLQGNEAFF. V and J are TRBV28 and TRBJ1-1, with a possible D match to TRBD1 (6 bases). The CDR3 spans 14 residues. The germline V gene has CDR1 MDHEN and CDR2 SYDVKM. Between the trimmed V and J ends, which lost 3 bases and 7 bases, there was a span of 15 bases.

The CDR3 DNA sequence: TGTGCCTGGGGGTTCGCGTCTGGAAACACCATATATTTT. Translated: CAWGFASGNTIYF. The genes are TRBV30 and TRBJ1-3; D is uncertain. Germline assignment: CDR1 GTSNPN and CDR2 SVGIG (reference sequence). The V end was cut by 5 bases, the J end by 1 base, with 9 bases between. The CDR3 length is 13 residues.

The V and J genes are TRBV25-1 and TRBJ2-2; a weak D match, TRBD2 (5 bases). The CDR3 totals 15 residues. V was pared by 9 bases and J by 6 bases, with 20 bases between. The germline CDR1 and CDR2 sequences are MGHDK and SYGVNS. CDR3 amino acids: CASKEGMIDSGELFF. For the CDR3, the DNA is TGTGCCAGTAAAGAGGGTATGATTGATTCCGGGGAGCTGTTTTTT.

The chain joins TRBV5-1 to TRBJ2-3, with 13 positions matching TRBD2. The germline gives CDR1 SGHRS, CDR2 YFSETQ. This CDR3 comprises 17 residues. J was trimmed by 6 bases and V by 7 bases; bases with no gene match: 14. CDR3 residues: CASQPTSGRLAPDTQYF. Written as DNA, the CDR3 is TGCGCCAGCCAACCGACTAGCGGGAGGCTAGCCCCCGATACGCAGTATTTT.

The chain employs TRBV5-6 and TRBJ2-2; 7 bases fit TRBD1. V was clipped by 0 bases and J by 15 bases; unmatched bases: 5. Germline V gene sequence: CDR1 SGHDT, CDR2 YYEEEE. The CDR3 contains 12 residues. CDR3 residues: CASSLGQGGMFF. As DNA, the CDR3 is TGTGCCAGCAGCTTGGGACAGGGTGGGATGTTTTTT.

This clone was seen just once. Mismatch with germline at one junction end may stem from a read error. The chain is built from TRBV7-7 and TRBJ2-1, with D uncertain. In germline, CDR1 is SSHAT, CDR2 FNYEAQ (reference sequence). The CDR3 covers 14 residues. CDR3: CASSLEAASNEQFF. CDR3 sequence (DNA): TGTGCTAGCAGCTTAGAGGCGGCAAGCAATGAGCAGTTCTTC.

The rearrangement uses TRBV4-1 and TRBJ2-7; the D gene is possibly TRBD2 (5 bases). Trimming removed 2 bases from V and 4 bases from J, with 12 bases in between. The CDR3 covers 14 residues. The V gene's germline CDR1 is MGHRA and CDR2 YSYEKL. The CDR3 nucleotides are TGCGCCAGCAGCCAATACGGGAAAAAATACGAGCAGTACTTC. It specifies CASSQYGKKYEQYF.

This CDR3 reads CASSFSRGGFRRTYGYTF. The CDR3 coding sequence is TGTGCCAGCAGCTTTTCCCGAGGGGGTTTCAGGCGGACCTATGGCTACACCTTC. V usage is TRBV7-6 and J usage is TRBJ1-2; D might be TRBD1 (6 bases). Trimming removed 3 bases at V and 4 bases at J, with 24 bases between. The CDR3 covers 18 residues. Germline V gene lookup returns CDR1 SGHVS and CDR2 FNYEAQ.

This chain links TRBV3-1 (or the pseudogene TRBV3-2) with TRBJ2-1, with TRBD1 matching over 9 bases. Trimming at V came to 0 bases and at J to 12 bases, leaving 3 bases not matched to a gene. The CDR3 loop spans 13 amino acids. Per the germline V gene, CDR1 is LGHDT and CDR2 is YNNKEL (reference sequence). Here the CDR3 DNA reads TGTGCCAGCAGCCAAGAGGGGACAGGGAGGCAGTTCTTC. This sequence encodes CASSQEGTGRQFF.

The chain employs TRBV7-9 and TRBJ2-7, with D tentatively TRBD2 (6 bases). The CDR3 totals 15 residues. V was clipped by 5 bases and J by 0 bases, with 14 bases between them. Germline CDR1 SEHNR, CDR2 FQNEAQ (reference sequence). For the CDR3, the DNA is TGTGCCAGCAGCGATCGGGACTTGCCCTCCTACGAGCAGTACTTC. It encodes CASSDRDLPSYEQYF. Drawing the rest from reference TRBV7-9 and TRBJ2-7, the complete variable domain is DTGVSQNPRHKITKRGQNVTFRCDPISEHNRLYWYRQTLGQGPEFLTYFQNEAQLEKSRLLSDRFSAERPKGSFSTLEIQRTEQGDSAMYLCASSDRDLPSYEQYFGPGTRLTVT.

The genes are TRBV6-4 and TRBJ1-4; TRBD1 agrees at 9 bases. This CDR3 spans 15 amino acids. Germline CDR1 is MRHNA and CDR2 is SNTAGT. The ends lost 3 bases at V and 7 bases at J; junction bases unmatched: 6. The chain's CDR3 is CASSEGGQGTEKLFF. In DNA, the CDR3 is TGTGCCAGCAGTGAGGGCGGACAGGGGACTGAAAAACTGTTTTTT.

The rearrangement links TRBV5-6 to TRBJ1-2; TRBD1 matches at 7 bases. V shed 3 bases and J 4 bases; nucleotides not matched to a gene: 6. Germline V gene sequence: CDR1 SGHDT, CDR2 YYEEEE. The CDR3 extends over 14 amino acids. The chain's CDR3 is CASSSYRGTYGYTF. DNA for the CDR3: TGTGCCAGCAGCTCCTACAGGGGAACCTATGGCTACACCTTC. The variable domain in full, completed from reference TRBV5-6 and TRBJ1-2, reads DAGVTQSPTHLIKTRGQQVTLRCSPKSGHDTVSWYQQALGQGPQFIFQYYEEEERQRGNFPDRFSGHQFPNYSSELNVNALLLGDSALYLCASSSYRGTYGYTFGSGTRLTVV.

This chain links TRBV10-3 with TRBJ2-1; D ambiguous. The germline V and J ends were trimmed by 3 bases and 8 bases, with 8 bases remaining between them. Germline CDR1 is ENHRY and CDR2 is SYGVKD. CDR3 length equals 12 residues. DNA for the CDR3: TGTGCCATCAGTGACTCGAGCGATGAGCAGTTCTTC. The encoded protein is CAISDSSDEQFF.

This clone showed up just a few times. V is TRBV11-2 and J is TRBJ1-2, with D possibly being TRBD1 (5 bases). This CDR3 has 14 residues. Germline loops: CDR1 SGHAT, CDR2 FQNNGV. V lost 5 bases and J lost 4, with 14 bases in between. CDR3 DNA: TGTGCCAGCAGCCCAGGGTTTTACTCCTATGGCTACACCTTC. It encodes CASSPGFYSYGYTF.

J is TRBJ1-5 and V is TRBV6-1; the D is unclear. The ends were cut back, 8 bases at V and 7 bases at J, with 21 bases in the middle. The CDR3 is 15 amino acids. Looked up from germline, CDR1 is MNHNS and CDR2 is SASEGT. The CDR3 protein is CASGQAGSTRQPQHF. The CDR3 DNA reads as TGTGCCAGCGGTCAAGCGGGATCCACTAGGCAGCCCCAGCATTTT.

The gene calls are TRBV19 and TRBJ1-2, with D tentatively TRBD1 (5 bases). Germline lookup yields CDR1 LNHDA and CDR2 SQIVND (reference sequence). V shed 3 bases and J shed 6 bases, with 11 bases lying between them. This CDR3 comprises 13 residues. For the CDR3, the DNA is TGTGCCAGTAGTATGGGACTTGGGGATGGCTACACCTTC. This codes for CASSMGLGDGYTF.

The V call is TRBV20-1, the J call TRBJ2-1, with a tentative D call TRBD1 (5 bases). Germline V lookup: CDR1 DFQATT, CDR2 SNEGSKA (reference sequence). This CDR3 is 16 amino acids long. The V gene lost 3 bases and the J gene lost 9 bases, with 24 bases spanning the gap. The CDR3 spells CSASQLRRLGLPEQFF. The CDR3 DNA reads as TGCAGTGCTAGTCAGTTGAGGCGTTTGGGGCTCCCTGAGCAGTTCTTC.